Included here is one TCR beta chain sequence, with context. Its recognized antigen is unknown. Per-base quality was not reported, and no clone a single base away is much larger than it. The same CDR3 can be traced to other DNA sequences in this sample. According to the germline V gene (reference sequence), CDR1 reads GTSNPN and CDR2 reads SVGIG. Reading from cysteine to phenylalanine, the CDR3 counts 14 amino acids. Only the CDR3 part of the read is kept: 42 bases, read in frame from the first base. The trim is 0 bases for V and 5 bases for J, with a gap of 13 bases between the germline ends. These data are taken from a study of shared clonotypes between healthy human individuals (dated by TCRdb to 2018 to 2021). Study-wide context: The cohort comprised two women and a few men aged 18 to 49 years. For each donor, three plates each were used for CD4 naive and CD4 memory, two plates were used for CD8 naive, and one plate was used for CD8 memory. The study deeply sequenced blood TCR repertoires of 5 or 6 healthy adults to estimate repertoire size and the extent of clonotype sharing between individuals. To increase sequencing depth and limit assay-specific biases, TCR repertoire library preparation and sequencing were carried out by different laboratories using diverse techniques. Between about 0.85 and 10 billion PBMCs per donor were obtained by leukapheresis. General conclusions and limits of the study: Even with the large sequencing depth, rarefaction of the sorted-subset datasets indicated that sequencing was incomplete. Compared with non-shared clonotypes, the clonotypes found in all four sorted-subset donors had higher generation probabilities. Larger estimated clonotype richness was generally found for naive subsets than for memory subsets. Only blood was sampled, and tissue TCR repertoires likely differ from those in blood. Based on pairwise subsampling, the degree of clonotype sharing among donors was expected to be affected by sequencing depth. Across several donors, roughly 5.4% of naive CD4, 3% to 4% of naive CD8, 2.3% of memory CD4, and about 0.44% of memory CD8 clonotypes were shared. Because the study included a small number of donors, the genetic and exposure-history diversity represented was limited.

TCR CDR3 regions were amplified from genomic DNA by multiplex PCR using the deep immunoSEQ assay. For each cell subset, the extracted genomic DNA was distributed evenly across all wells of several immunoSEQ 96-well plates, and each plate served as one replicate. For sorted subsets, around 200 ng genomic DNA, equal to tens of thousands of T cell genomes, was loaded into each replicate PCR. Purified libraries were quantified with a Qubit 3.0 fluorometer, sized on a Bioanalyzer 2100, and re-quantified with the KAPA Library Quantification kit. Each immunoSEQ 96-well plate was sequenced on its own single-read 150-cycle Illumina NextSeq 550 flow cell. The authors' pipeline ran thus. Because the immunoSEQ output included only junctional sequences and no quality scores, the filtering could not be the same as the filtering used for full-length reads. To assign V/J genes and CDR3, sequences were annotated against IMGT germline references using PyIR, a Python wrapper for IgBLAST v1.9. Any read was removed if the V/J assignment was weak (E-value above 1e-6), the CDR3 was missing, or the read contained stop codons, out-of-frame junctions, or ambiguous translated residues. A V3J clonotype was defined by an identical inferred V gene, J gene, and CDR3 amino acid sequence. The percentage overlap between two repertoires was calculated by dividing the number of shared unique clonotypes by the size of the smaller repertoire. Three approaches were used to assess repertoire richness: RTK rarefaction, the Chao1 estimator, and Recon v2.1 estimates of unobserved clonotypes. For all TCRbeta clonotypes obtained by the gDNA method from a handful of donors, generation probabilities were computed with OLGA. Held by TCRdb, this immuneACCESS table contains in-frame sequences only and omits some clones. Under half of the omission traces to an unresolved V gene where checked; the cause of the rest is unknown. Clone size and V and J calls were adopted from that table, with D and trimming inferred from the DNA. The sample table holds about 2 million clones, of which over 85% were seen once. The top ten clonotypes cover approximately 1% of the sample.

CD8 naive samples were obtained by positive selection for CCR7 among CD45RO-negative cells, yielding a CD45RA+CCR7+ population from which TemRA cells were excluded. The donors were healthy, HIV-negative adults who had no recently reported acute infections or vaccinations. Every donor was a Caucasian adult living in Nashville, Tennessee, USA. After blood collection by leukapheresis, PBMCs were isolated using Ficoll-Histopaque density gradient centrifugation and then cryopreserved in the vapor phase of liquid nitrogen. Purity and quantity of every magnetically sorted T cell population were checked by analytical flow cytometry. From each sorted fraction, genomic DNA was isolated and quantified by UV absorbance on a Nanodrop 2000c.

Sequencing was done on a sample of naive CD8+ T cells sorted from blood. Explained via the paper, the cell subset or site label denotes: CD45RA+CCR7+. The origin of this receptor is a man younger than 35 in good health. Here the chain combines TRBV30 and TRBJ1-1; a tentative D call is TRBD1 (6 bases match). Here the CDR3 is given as CAWSVLGGGTEAFF. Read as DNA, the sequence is TGTGCCTGGAGTGTTTTGGGGGGCGGAACTGAAGCTTTCTTT.